The rows below give T cell receptor beta chains drawn from one sample of a study of preoperative IRX-2 immunotherapy in early breast cancer. Using immunoSEQ multiplex PCR, the repertoire was profiled, and TCRdb retains in-frame clones only, with some absent. Of 7,000 to 9,000 clones detected, 80% appear once; the ten largest clones hold over 15%. The sample was tumor tissue, taken after IRX-2 immunotherapy. These receptors all stem from a human donor with breast cancer. The CDR3 runs from the conserved cysteine through the conserved F or W.

V	J	length	CDR3
TRBV15	TRBJ1-4	14	CATSNLLASEKLFF
TRBV30	TRBJ2-5	11	CAWSVGETQYF
TRBV11-3	TRBJ2-5	15	CASSLSGGAQETQYF
TRBV7-1	TRBJ1-3	16	CASSASGVGSGNTIYF
TRBV7-1	TRBJ1-1	13	CASSPKGFTEAFF
TRBV19	TRBJ2-1	17	CASTAGTRGPYYNEQFF
TRBV19	TRBJ2-2	17	CASSIDQEGANTGELFF
TRBV23-1	TRBJ1-2	13	CASNLPGLFGYTF
TRBV12-5	TRBJ2-4	12	CASGLGTDIQYF
TRBV28	TRBJ1-1	14	CASSLTQVRAEAFF
TRBV5-1	TRBJ1-1	16	CASSLGFKRADTEAFF
TRBV5-1	TRBJ1-3	17	CASSTGTGSNSGNTIYF
TRBV12-5	TRBJ1-1	15	CASKLLGTGINEAFF
TRBV7-8	TRBJ2-1	16	CASSTYSGGAYNEQFF
TRBV7-7	TRBJ1-1	15	CASSVRTGVYTEAFF
TRBV6-8	TRBJ2-7	14	CASSYAGGMYEQYF
TRBV23-1	TRBJ2-5	14	CASSLGYRGETQYF
TRBV9	TRBJ2-2	14	CASAGRKNTGELFF
TRBV22-1	TRBJ2-7	19	CASSKLRGNSGGLLYEQYF
TRBV19	TRBJ1-4	13	CASSRGGVEKLFF
TRBV9	TRBJ1-4	14	CASSVEGKSGKLFF
TRBV18	TRBJ1-1	13	CASSPTGYGEAFF
TRBV6-8	TRBJ1-1	14	CASSYSGQLPEAFF
TRBV7-7	TRBJ1-1	14	CASSLSAGDTEAFF
TRBV6-4	TRBJ2-3	15	CASSASGGPTDTQYF
TRBV7-8	TRBJ2-3	16	CASSLSWGRGKDTQYF
TRBV11-3	TRBJ2-7	14	CASSPRDAPYEQYF
TRBV7-4	TRBJ2-2	20	CASSLWEPPPSGARTGELFF
TRBV6-8	TRBJ2-5	12	CASKSGQETQYF
TRBV6-8	TRBJ1-1	12	CASRDRGSEAFF
TRBV11-3	TRBJ2-3	15	CASSLTGASTDTQYF
TRBV11-3	TRBJ1-1	14	CASSSGTRNTEAFF
TRBV6-8	TRBJ1-4	14	CAISQQYLGEKLFF
TRBV6-1	TRBJ1-2	13	CAISEGQAYGYTF
TRBV11-3	TRBJ2-1	17	CASSLDRDRGGHNEQFF
TRBV6-8	TRBJ1-5	14	CASSWSNTNQPQHF
TRBV11-3	TRBJ2-2	17	CASSLVAGTGNTGELFF
TRBV11-3	TRBJ1-1	14	CASSLLLSNTEAFF
TRBV11-3	TRBJ1-1	14	CASSLGVMNTEAFF
TRBV18	TRBJ1-5	15	CASSLTEISNQPQHF
TRBV19	TRBJ1-1	14	CASSMGQGWAEAFF